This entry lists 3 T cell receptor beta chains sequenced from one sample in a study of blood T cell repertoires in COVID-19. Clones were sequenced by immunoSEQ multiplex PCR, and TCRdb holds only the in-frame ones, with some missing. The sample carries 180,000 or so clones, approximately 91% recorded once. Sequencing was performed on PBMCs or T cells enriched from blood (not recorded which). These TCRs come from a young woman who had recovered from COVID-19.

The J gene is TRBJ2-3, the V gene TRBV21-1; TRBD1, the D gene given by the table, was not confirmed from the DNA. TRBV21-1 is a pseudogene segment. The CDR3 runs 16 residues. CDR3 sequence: CASSKETGDGADTQYF. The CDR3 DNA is TGTGCCAGCAGCAAAGAGACAGGGGATGGTGCAGATACGCAGTATTTT.

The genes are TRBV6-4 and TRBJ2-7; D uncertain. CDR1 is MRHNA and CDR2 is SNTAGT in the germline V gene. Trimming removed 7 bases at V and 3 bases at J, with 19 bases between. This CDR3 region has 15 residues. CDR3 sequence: CASKPLRGPRYEQYF. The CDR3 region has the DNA TGTGCCAGCAAGCCCCTTCGTGGGCCGCGCTACGAGCAGTACTTC.

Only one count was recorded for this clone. The CDR3 protein is CSVGLWGGYGYTF. The CDR3 DNA reads TGCAGCGTTGGTCTCTGGGGGGGCTATGGCTACACCTTC. This rearrangement joins TRBV29-1 to TRBJ1-2; possible D gene TRBD1, 5 bases. This CDR3 contains 13 residues. Germline lookup yields CDR1 SQVTM and CDR2 ANQGSEA. Between the trimmed V and J ends, which lost 4 bases and 4 bases, there was a span of 13 bases.